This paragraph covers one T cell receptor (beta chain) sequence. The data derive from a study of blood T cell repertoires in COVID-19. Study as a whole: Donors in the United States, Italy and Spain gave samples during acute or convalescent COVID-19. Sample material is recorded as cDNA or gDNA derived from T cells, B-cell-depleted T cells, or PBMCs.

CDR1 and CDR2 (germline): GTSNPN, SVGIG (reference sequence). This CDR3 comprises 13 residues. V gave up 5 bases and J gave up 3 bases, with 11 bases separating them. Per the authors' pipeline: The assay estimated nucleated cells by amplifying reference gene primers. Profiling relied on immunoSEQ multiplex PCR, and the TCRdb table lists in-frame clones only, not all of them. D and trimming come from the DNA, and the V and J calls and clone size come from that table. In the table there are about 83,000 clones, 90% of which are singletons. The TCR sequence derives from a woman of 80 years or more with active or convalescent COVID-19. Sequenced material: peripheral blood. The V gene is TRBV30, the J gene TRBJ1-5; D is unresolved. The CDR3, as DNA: TGTGCCTGGGGAACAGCTCTCAATCAGCCCCAGCATTTT. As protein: CAWGTALNQPQHF.